This TCR beta chain came from a study of OX40 agonist ivuxolimab in advanced cancers. The study in broad terms: The costimulatory receptor OX40 (CD134) was targeted by ivuxolimab, a fully human IgG2 agonistic monoclonal antibody. Intravenous ivuxolimab was administered to patients every 2 weeks at six dose levels: 0.01, 0.1, 0.3, 1.5, 3 and 10 mg/kg. The dose-escalation cohort was 80% to 90% male with a mean age of about 54 years, ranging from 23 to 79. The paper describes the monotherapy dose-escalation part (N ≈ 52 patients) of the phase I trial of ivuxolimab. Prior anti-PD-1, anti-PD-L1 or anti-CTLA-4 therapy was permitted, and about two fifths of dose-escalation patients had received checkpoint inhibitors. Of the approximately 50 dose-escalation patients, hepatocellular carcinoma was present in about 20, melanoma in approximately 15, renal cell carcinoma in 9 and head and neck cancer in 9. Peripheral TCRbeta sequencing was intended to test whether TCR sequence diversity was altered and clonal T-cell expansion was caused by ivuxolimab. Partial responses occurred in three dose-escalation patients: two with cutaneous melanoma and one with hepatocellular carcinoma.

Trimming costs V 2 bases and J 7 bases, and their ends lie 18 bases apart. Via the germline V gene (reference sequence), CDR1 is SGHNT and CDR2 YYREEE. From cysteine to phenylalanine, the CDR3 is 15 amino acids long. The sequence is cut down to CDR3 DNA, 45 bases in frame from base 1. Genomic DNA was isolated from the sorted cells so that the TCRbeta CDR3 region could be sequenced. The immunoSEQ Assay was used to sequence the TCRbeta CDR3 regions. TCRdb holds this immuneACCESS table with in-frame rearrangements only. Some clones are missing; in checked studies, unresolved V genes explain under half, and the rest has no known cause. In this sample the table shows roughly 75,000 clones, 93% of which occur a single time. The ten largest make up around 5.9% of the sample. What the authors observed across the whole study: Low levels of normalized T-cell clonal expansion were also seen in some patients who did not respond. At doses of 0.1 to 3.0 mg/kg, clonal expansion of both CD4+ and CD8+ T cells in blood was seen between baseline and week 6. Antigen specificity was not determined for the clonally expanded peripheral T cells. On average, CD8+ T cells showed more expanded clones than CD4+ T cells after ivuxolimab. Partial responders in the 0.1-3.0 mg/kg groups had among the lowest normalized peripheral clonal expansion, especially among CD8+ T cells.

Note on this clone: Its antigen specificity is not known. Base qualities are missing; no much larger clone stands one base away.

The trial excluded patients who had a history of autoimmune disease or who were on systemic immunosuppression. Peripheral blood for TCR sequencing was collected from all dose cohorts at baseline, on cycle 4 day 1, and on cycle 7 day 1. The samples were taken from a phase I, first-in-human, multicenter, open-label dose-escalation trial of ivuxolimab. Adults with locally advanced or metastatic melanoma, renal cell, hepatocellular, or head and neck squamous cell carcinoma were enrolled in the trial. Before TCR sequencing, CD4+ T cells and CD8+ T cells from peripheral blood were sorted into separate populations.

Rearrangement joined TRBV5-4 to TRBJ1-2; matching of 6 bases hints at TRBD1 as the D gene. The sequenced sample was CD4+ or CD8+ T cells sorted from blood, obtained in a trial of the OX40 agonist ivuxolimab. The TCR sequence derives from an adult with an advanced solid tumor such as melanoma, head and neck, liver or kidney cancer. DNA sequence: TGTGCCAGCAGCTTTGGTGGGGGCGCCCTAGTTGGCTACACCTTC. The encoded protein is CASSFGGGALVGYTF. Reference TRBV5-4 and TRBJ1-2 proteins supply the regions before and after the CDR3; the full variable domain is: ETGVTQSPTHLIKTRGQQVTLRCSSQSGHNTVSWYQQALGQGPQFIFQYYREEENGRGNFPPRFSGLQFPNYSSELNVNALELDDSALYLCASSFGGGALVGYTFGSGTRLTVV.